These T cell receptor beta chains were read from a single sample in a study of regulatory T cells in long-lasting Graves disease. In TCRdb, the multiplex PCR reads were re-called with MiXCR into one record per CDR3 protein. The top ten hold 12% of the sample, which has 580,000 or so distinct CDR3 sequences, more than 15% seen once. The data also belong to a second study, concerning T cells in Graves' hyperthyroidism and ophthalmopathy.

The sequenced sample was peripheral blood mononuclear cells (PBMCs), obtained at new diagnosis, from a patient treated with antithyroid drugs. These receptors came from a man in his late teens or twenties with Graves disease. CDR3s include the opening cysteine and the closing phenylalanine or tryptophan.

v_call	j_call	cdr3_aa
TRBV5-1	TRBJ2-1	CASSLAGSSYNEQFF
TRBV30	TRBJ1-5	CAWSGEGRLSNQPQHF
TRBV5-1	TRBJ2-5	CASSRGRGQGRETQYF
TRBV29-1	TRBJ2-3	CSVTRGAVDTQYF
TRBV24-1	TRBJ2-1	CATSDRTGGPNEQFF
TRBV5-1	TRBJ2-1	CASSNGLAGGTEQFF
TRBV19	TRBJ2-5	CASSIGFGKETQYF
TRBV6-1	TRBJ2-7	CASSVQRYEQYF
TRBV29-1	TRBJ2-3	CSVVRQSTDTQYF
TRBV19	TRBJ2-6	CASRGGSVNSGANVLTF
TRBV3-1	TRBJ2-2	CASSPGLAGEDTGELFF
TRBV29-1	TRBJ1-5	CSAETGFDQPQHF
TRBV4-1	TRBJ1-2	CASSQEPAQGRGYTF
TRBV6-2/TRBV6-3	TRBJ2-2	CASSYSHLNTGELFF
TRBV20-1	TRBJ2-1	CSATQPREGPYNEQFF
TRBV3-1	TRBJ2-5	CASSQAAGAGETQYF
TRBV6-2/TRBV6-3	TRBJ2-2	CATRRGTGANTGELFF
TRBV27	TRBJ1-1	CASSFDRGNTEAFF
TRBV20-1	TRBJ2-1	CSAAPFSGTSGREDEQFF
TRBV20-1	TRBJ2-7	CSASAFSGISYEQYF
TRBV20-1	TRBJ1-1	CSAVGRTEAFF
TRBV19	TRBJ1-2	CASSTRTGDYGYTF
TRBV2	TRBJ2-7	CASSFGLAGYEQYF
TRBV29-1	TRBJ1-2	CSVQGGMFDGCTF
TRBV20-1	TRBJ2-2	CSAYGGRGDTGELFF
TRBV15	TRBJ1-1	CATSRDRSTGGEAFF
TRBV7-3	TRBJ2-1	CASSSTTRGGEQFF
TRBV20-1	TRBJ1-1	CSASFETYTEAFF
TRBV3-1	TRBJ1-1	CASSQDSQGRLGDTEAFF
TRBV20-1	TRBJ2-3	CSALAKLTDTQYF
TRBV30	TRBJ1-6	CAWSRPGSYNSPLHF
TRBV7-9	TRBJ2-7	CASSHGHEQYF
TRBV19	TRBJ2-7	CASKEVAGSYEQYF
TRBV3-1	TRBJ1-3	CASSSGQGTRNTIYF
TRBV5-8	TRBJ2-7	CASSLAFRSPVQYF
TRBV2	TRBJ2-1	CASTGEVAGETFNEQFF
TRBV7-4	TRBJ2-5	CASTRRGKETQYF
TRBV20-1	TRBJ2-1	CSASGRALYNEQFF
TRBV11-2	TRBJ2-7	CASSFLAGGSAEQYF
TRBV9	TRBJ2-3	CASSVGGVWADTQYF
TRBV12-3/TRBV12-4	TRBJ2-1	CASSVQGGGEQFF
TRBV7-3	TRBJ2-2	CASSLPFGRDTGELFF
TRBV15	TRBJ1-5	CATSRDGTGPTNQPQHF
TRBV11-3	TRBJ1-1	CASSHDRLNTEAFF
TRBV6-1	TRBJ2-7	CASSPRDYMYEQYF
TRBV5-6	TRBJ2-1	CASSFRRTSGNEQFF
TRBV20-1	TRBJ2-1	CSAVRPLGEQFF
TRBV11-2	TRBJ2-7	CASSFPGNPYEQYF
TRBV7-9	TRBJ2-2	CASSLTPGQGPGELFF
TRBV10-3	TRBJ2-1	CAVQTGESSYNEQFF
TRBV6-1	TRBJ2-1	CASSEWSYNEQFF
TRBV3-1	TRBJ2-3	CASSQVRTITDTQYF
TRBV3-1	TRBJ2-7	CASLSGTGGGEQYF
TRBV27	TRBJ2-7	CTSSPGVYEQYF